Each of the 31 T cell receptor beta chains below was sequenced from the same sample in a study of cytomegalovirus exposure and HLA in healthy donors. The primer mix had 60 Vbeta and 13 Jbeta primers. Repertoires were generated with immunoSEQ multiplex PCR, while TCRdb's copy carries only in-frame clones and drops some. Among about 140,000 clones, 70% to 85% were seen once, and the ten largest hold approximately 1.9%. Sample: PBMCs. The receptors were sampled from a woman between 35 and 50 years old in good health and CMV-seronegative.

This clone was counted a few times. This rearrangement joins TRBV27 to TRBJ1-1; no clear D. The CDR3 is made up of 16 amino acids. Germline CDR1 is MNHEY and CDR2 is SMNVEV (reference sequence). Trimming took 0 bases from V and 0 from J, leaving 11 bases between them. The CDR3 sequence is CASSLSAGIMNTEAFF. For the CDR3, the DNA is TGTGCCAGCAGTTTATCAGCGGGCATCATGAACACTGAAGCTTTCTTT.

The gene calls are TRBV19 and TRBJ1-2; D is unresolved. CDR1 LNHDA and CDR2 SQIVND come from the germline V gene (reference sequence). The CDR3 covers 12 residues. Trimming took off 8 bases at V and 6 bases at J, with 13 bases between the two ends. The CDR3 sequence is CASVGQGNGYTF. CDR3 coding DNA: TGTGCCAGTGTTGGGCAAGGTAATGGCTACACCTTC.

The chain carries TRBV6-1 and TRBJ2-6; D possibly corresponds to TRBD2 (5 bases). With 9 bases removed from V and 2 bases from J, the gap between germline ends came to 11 bases. CDR3 length: 14 residues. Germline V lookup: CDR1 MNHNS, CDR2 SASEGT. CDR3 sequence: CASSGGPGANVLTF. Written as DNA, the CDR3 is TGTGCCAGTTCAGGAGGACCTGGGGCCAACGTCCTGACTTTC.

The chain links TRBV28 to TRBJ1-5; 8 positions match TRBD1. Trimming took 7 bases from V and 3 from J; bases not matched to a gene: 8. CDR1 and CDR2 (germline): MDHEN, SYDVKM. The CDR3 totals 15 residues. CDR3 region: CASTTGTGYNQPQHF. DNA of the CDR3: TGTGCCAGCACTACGGGGACAGGCTACAATCAGCCCCAGCATTTT.

The CDR3 nucleotides read TGTGCCAGCAGCCAAGCCGCGATTAGCGCCATTTACAATGAGCAGTTCTTC. It translates to CASSQAAISAIYNEQFF. The genes are TRBV4-2 and TRBJ2-1; tentatively, D is TRBD2 (5 bases). This CDR3 is built from 17 residues. V lost 1 base and J lost 4, with 17 bases in between. The V gene's germline CDR1 is LGHNA and CDR2 YNFKEQ.

The V call is TRBV6-5, the J call TRBJ2-3; 8 nucleotides line up with TRBD1. This CDR3 spans 14 amino acids. Losses at the gene ends were 5 bases for V and 3 bases for J; bases not matched to a gene: 4. CDR1 and CDR2 from the germline V gene are MNHEY and SVGAGI. CDR3 in DNA: TGTGCCAGCAGTCTGGACAGGGCAACAGATACGCAGTATTTT. It is translated as CASSLDRATDTQYF.

V gene TRBV7-3 combines with J gene TRBJ1-5, with D unresolved. Germline loops: CDR1 SGHTA, CDR2 FQGTGA. CDR3 length: 13 amino acids. V shed 5 bases and J shed 3 bases, with 8 bases lying between them. The CDR3 loop reads CASSPNANQPQHF. The CDR3 DNA reads TGTGCCAGCAGCCCTAATGCCAATCAGCCCCAGCATTTT. Full variable domain (missing parts from reference TRBV7-3 and TRBJ1-5): GAGVSQTPSNKVTEKGKYVELRCDPISGHTALYWYRQSLGQGPEFLIYFQGTGAADDSGLPNDRFFAVRPEGSVSTLKIQRTERGDSAVYLCASSPNANQPQHFGDGTRLSIL.

This clone appeared a few times. This chain links TRBV5-4 with TRBJ2-3; a weak D match, TRBD1 (5 bases). The CDR3 is made up of 18 amino acids. V was pared by 4 bases and J by 1 base, with 22 bases between. CDR1 is SGHNT and CDR2 is YYREEE in the germline V gene (reference sequence). CDR3 protein: CASSLTIRTIRGTDTQYF. The DNA for the CDR3 is TGTGCCAGCAGCCTAACGATAAGGACAATCCGCGGCACAGATACGCAGTATTTT.

The CDR3 spells CASTRTGFDGNQPQHF. The CDR3 nucleotides read TGTGCCAGCACACGTACAGGGTTCGATGGCAATCAGCCCCAGCATTTT. The chain employs TRBV6-6 and TRBJ1-5, with D perhaps matching TRBD1 (6 bases). The CDR3 is 16 residues long. Per germline, CDR1 MNHNY and CDR2 SVGAGI (reference sequence). Trimming took 7 bases from V and 2 from J, leaving 18 bases between them.

This clone was detected only once. The CDR3 DNA follows: TGTGCCAGCAGCTTAGGGCTACTAGCGGACACAGATACGCAGTATTTT. It specifies CASSLGLLADTDTQYF. The chain is built from TRBV11-2 and TRBJ2-3, with 8 positions matching TRBD2. The germline CDR1 and CDR2 sequences are SGHAT and FQNNGV. The CDR3 sequence is 16 residues long. Trimming at V came to 1 base and at J to 2 bases, leaving 5 bases not matched to a gene.

The chain is built from TRBV4-1 and TRBJ2-3; D might be TRBD2 (6 bases). V was cut by 8 bases and J by 3 bases, with 21 bases left in between. The CDR3 is 16 amino acids. Germline V lookup: CDR1 MGHRA, CDR2 YSYEKL. The CDR3 region has the DNA TGCGCCAGCCGACTAGTTGTGGGAGGTGTAACAGATACGCAGTATTTT. Translated, it gives CASRLVVGGVTDTQYF.

This rearrangement joins TRBV7-9 to TRBJ2-1; 12 positions match TRBD2. Germline values: CDR1 SEHNR, CDR2 FQNEAQ (reference sequence). V lost 3 bases, J lost 9 bases, and 6 bases stayed unmatched. There are 15 residues in the CDR3. The CDR3 nucleotides are TGTGCCAGCAGCTTCCTAGCGGGGGGGAGAGGTGAGCAGTTCTTC. Amino acids: CASSFLAGGRGEQFF.

This chain connects TRBV2 to TRBJ2-7, with 10 positions matching TRBD2. The CDR3 contains 15 residues. V was clipped by 11 bases and J by 5 bases; unmatched bases: 15. CDR1 and CDR2 from the germline V gene are SNHLY and FYNNEI. CDR3 DNA: TGTGCCTGGTCGCTAGCGGGAGCCCTCGGGAACGAGCAGTACTTC. This translates into CAWSLAGALGNEQYF.

The V call is TRBV5-1, the J call TRBJ2-4; D remains unclear. V shed 1 base and J shed 3 bases, with 11 bases lying between them. CDR1 and CDR2 (germline): SGHRS, YFSETQ. CDR3 length equals 15 residues. CDR3 nucleotides: TGCGCCAGCAGCTTGTCAGGATTGGGCAAAAACATTCAGTACTTC. Protein sequence: CASSLSGLGKNIQYF. Variable domain in full (rest from reference TRBV5-1 and TRBJ2-4): KAGVTQTPRYLIKTRGQQVTLSCSPISGHRSVSWYQQTPGQGLQFLFEYFSETQRNKGNFPGRFSGRQFSNSRSEMNVSTLELGDSALYLCASSLSGLGKNIQYFGAGTRLSVL.

The genes are TRBV18 and TRBJ1-3; TRBD1 matches 7 bases. The germline gives CDR1 KGHSH, CDR2 LQKENI. J was trimmed by 3 bases and V by 3 bases; bases with no gene match: 8. This CDR3 region has 16 residues. CDR3 coding DNA: TGTGCCAGCTCACCGGCTTGGACAGGCGGTGGAAACACCATATATTTT. This encodes CASSPAWTGGGNTIYF.

V usage is TRBV7-6 and J usage is TRBJ2-7, with D perhaps TRBD2 (6 bases). V was shortened by 3 bases and J by 4 bases, with 16 bases between the two germline ends. This CDR3 has 15 residues. Germline V gene lookup returns CDR1 SGHVS and CDR2 FNYEAQ. The CDR3, as DNA: TGTGCCAGCAGCTTTCACCCGGAAGGGACTTACGAGCAGTACTTC. Its protein is CASSFHPEGTYEQYF.

The chain couples TRBV11-2 to TRBJ2-5; 8 nucleotides agree with TRBD1. The germline gives CDR1 SGHAT, CDR2 FQNNGV. This CDR3 comprises 16 residues. V trimming: 1 base; J trimming: 5 bases; junction bases outside the gene matches: 9. For the CDR3, the DNA is TGTGCCAGCAGCTTAGTGCTGGCAGGGGGCGCTGAGACCCAGTACTTC. This translates into CASSLVLAGGAETQYF.

V gene TRBV7-8 combines with J gene TRBJ1-5, with 9 bases aligning to TRBD1. The V gene's germline CDR1 is SGHVS and CDR2 FQNEAQ. The V gene end was trimmed by 5 bases and the J gene end by 7 bases; junction bases not matched to a gene: 12. The CDR3 length is 16 residues. CDR3 nucleotides: TGTGCCAGCAGCCCGTCCCGGACAGGGGATCGACAGCCCCAGCATTTT. Its protein is CASSPSRTGDRQPQHF.

V gene TRBV27 combines with J gene TRBJ2-7, with 11 bases identical to TRBD2. V trimming: 4 bases; J trimming: 3 bases; junction bases outside the gene matches: 11. The CDR3 contains 17 residues. Germline CDR1 is MNHEY and CDR2 is SMNVEV (reference sequence). In DNA form, the CDR3 reads TGTGCCAGCAGTTCGGGGACTAGCGGAAGAAGCGGCTACGAGCAGTACTTC. Encoded protein: CASSSGTSGRSGYEQYF.

The chain recombines TRBV7-2 with TRBJ2-3; 9 nucleotides line up with TRBD2. CDR1 is SGHTA, CDR2 FQGNSA, per germline. CDR3 length: 15 amino acids. J was trimmed by 2 bases and V by 6 bases; bases with no gene match: 6. In nucleotides, the CDR3 is TGTGCCAGCAGACAAGGACTAGCGTCCACAGATACGCAGTATTTT. It yields the protein CASRQGLASTDTQYF. Full variable domain (outside the CDR3, taken from reference TRBV7-2 and TRBJ2-3): GAGVSQSPSNKVTEKGKDVELRCDPISGHTALYWYRQSLGQGLEFLIYFQGNSAPDKSGLPSDRFSAERTGGSVSTLTIQRTQQEDSAVYLCASRQGLASTDTQYFGPGTRLTVL.

The chain has TRBV6-5 and TRBJ1-1; no clear D. The CDR3 runs to 15 residues. Trimming left V 2 bases short and J 3 bases short, with 13 bases between. In germline, CDR1 is MNHEY, CDR2 SVGAGI. CDR3 residues: CASSYGSRSDTEAFF. In nucleotides, the CDR3 is TGTGCCAGCAGTTACGGGAGCAGGTCGGACACTGAAGCTTTCTTT.

The chain links TRBV10-2 to TRBJ2-4; perhaps TRBD2 as D (6 bases). The CDR3 has 16 amino acids. Deletions cut 5 bases from V and 0 bases from J, with 14 bases between. Germline loops: CDR1 WSHSY, CDR2 SAAADI. This CDR3 is CASSPGLTLAKNIQYF. In nucleotides, the CDR3 is TGCGCCAGCAGTCCGGGACTGACCCTAGCCAAAAACATTCAGTACTTC.

V gene TRBV7-6 combines with J gene TRBJ1-5, with 7 positions matching TRBD1. CDR1 SGHVS and CDR2 FNYEAQ come from the germline V gene. The CDR3 contains 15 residues. With 2 bases clipped from V and 1 base from J, the junction kept 2 bases outside the gene matches. CDR3 DNA: TGTGCCAGCAGCTTAATACAGGGGAGCAATCAGCCCCAGCATTTT. Encoded protein: CASSLIQGSNQPQHF.

This rearrangement joins TRBV18 to TRBJ1-1, with 8 positions matching TRBD1. Germline V gene sequence: CDR1 KGHSH, CDR2 LQKENI. The V gene end was trimmed by 5 bases and the J gene end by 4 bases; junction bases not matched to a gene: 6. The CDR3 runs 14 residues. The DNA of the CDR3 is TGTGCCAGCTCAGCCTCAGGGGGCGCCACTGAAGCTTTCTTT. This sequence encodes CASSASGGATEAFF.

The chain combines TRBV9 with TRBJ1-6; D perhaps matches TRBD1 (6 bases). The CDR3 sequence is 13 residues long. The V gene lost 10 bases and the J gene lost 6 bases, with 14 bases spanning the gap. Germline-derived CDR1 and CDR2 are SGDLS and YYNGEE. CDR3 amino acids: CASQGFGNSPLHF. In DNA form, the CDR3 reads TGTGCCTCACAGGGTTTCGGTAATTCACCCCTCCACTTT.

The sample holds a few counts of this clone. V and J are TRBV6-5 and TRBJ1-1; 7 bases fit TRBD1. V shed 2 bases and J 10 bases; nucleotides not matched to a gene: 10. CDR1 is MNHEY and CDR2 is SVGAGI in the germline V gene. The CDR3 extends over 14 amino acids. CDR3: CASSYPEGAGRAFF. The DNA for the CDR3 is TGTGCCAGCAGTTACCCGGAGGGGGCAGGACGAGCTTTCTTT.

V gene TRBV28 combines with J gene TRBJ2-3; tentatively, D is TRBD1 (6 bases). In germline, CDR1 is MDHEN, CDR2 SYDVKM. The CDR3 is 14 residues long. The V end was cut by 6 bases, the J end by 1 base, with 11 bases between. This chain's CDR3 is CASSQGLRTDTQYF. CDR3 nucleotide sequence: TGTGCCAGCAGCCAGGGGCTCCGCACAGATACGCAGTATTTT.

This chain links TRBV28 with TRBJ2-5; TRBD1 agrees at 7 bases. The V gene end was trimmed by 6 bases and the J gene end by 2 bases; junction bases not matched to a gene: 6. CDR3 length: 14 amino acids. Germline V gene lookup returns CDR1 MDHEN and CDR2 SYDVKM. CDR3 sequence (DNA): TGTGCCAGCAGCTCGTCAGGGGGACAAGAGACCCAGTACTTC. This codes for CASSSSGGQETQYF.

V is TRBV4-2 and J is TRBJ2-1; 8 bases line up with TRBD2. From germline, CDR1 is LGHNA and CDR2 YNFKEQ. The V and J ends lost 2 bases and 6 bases, in that order; junction bases with no gene match: 3. This CDR3 spans 14 amino acids. In DNA, the CDR3 is TGTGCCAGCAGCCAACCCAGCGGGGGCAATGAGCAGTTCTTC. It is translated as CASSQPSGGNEQFF.

This clone was detected once. V gene TRBV28 combines with J gene TRBJ2-7; D is ambiguous. Germline V CDR1 and CDR2: MDHEN, SYDVKM. The CDR3 is made up of 11 amino acids. The ends were cut back, 5 bases at V and 7 bases at J, with 9 bases in the middle. CDR3 amino acids: CASSSLGEQYF. The CDR3 DNA follows: TGTGCCAGCAGTAGTCTCGGTGAGCAGTACTTC.

The chain joins TRBV9 to TRBJ2-1, with a possible D match to TRBD1 (5 bases). Trimming cost V 0 bases and J 1 base, with 11 bases left between them. Germline V gene data show CDR1 as SGDLS and CDR2 as YYNGEE. This CDR3 spans 16 amino acids. CDR3 coding DNA: TGTGCCAGCAGCGTAGTATCCCAGGGATCCTACAATGAGCAGTTCTTC. Translating gives CASSVVSQGSYNEQFF.